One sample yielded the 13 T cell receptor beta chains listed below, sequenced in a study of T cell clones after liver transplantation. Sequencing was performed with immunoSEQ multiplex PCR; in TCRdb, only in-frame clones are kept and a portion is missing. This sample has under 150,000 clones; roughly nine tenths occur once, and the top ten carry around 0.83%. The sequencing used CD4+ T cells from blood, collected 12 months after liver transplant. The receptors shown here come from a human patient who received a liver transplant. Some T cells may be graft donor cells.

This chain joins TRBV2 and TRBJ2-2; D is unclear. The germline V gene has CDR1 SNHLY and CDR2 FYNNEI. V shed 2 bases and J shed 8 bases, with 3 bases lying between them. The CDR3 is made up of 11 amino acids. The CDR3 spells CASSERGELFF. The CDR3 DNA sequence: TGTGCCAGCAGTGAACGTGGGGAGCTGTTTTTT.

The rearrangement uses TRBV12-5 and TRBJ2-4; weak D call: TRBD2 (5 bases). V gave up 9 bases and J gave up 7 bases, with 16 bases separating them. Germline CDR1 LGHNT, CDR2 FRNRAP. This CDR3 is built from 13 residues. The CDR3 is CASARAVGNIQYF. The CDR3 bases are TGTGCTAGCGCGCGGGCGGTGGGGAACATTCAGTACTTC.

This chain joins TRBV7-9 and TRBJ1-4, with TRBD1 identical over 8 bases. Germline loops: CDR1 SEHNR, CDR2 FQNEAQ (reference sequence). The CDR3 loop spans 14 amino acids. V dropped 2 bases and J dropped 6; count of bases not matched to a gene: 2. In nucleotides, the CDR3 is TGTGCCAGCAGCTTAAAACAGGGGGATGAAAAACTGTTTTTT. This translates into CASSLKQGDEKLFF.

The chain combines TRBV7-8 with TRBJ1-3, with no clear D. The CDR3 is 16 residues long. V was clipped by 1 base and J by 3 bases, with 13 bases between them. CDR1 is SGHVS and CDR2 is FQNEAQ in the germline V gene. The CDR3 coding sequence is TGTGCCAGCAGCTTAGAGAGGCTGCGGTTTGGAAACACCATATATTTT. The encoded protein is CASSLERLRFGNTIYF.

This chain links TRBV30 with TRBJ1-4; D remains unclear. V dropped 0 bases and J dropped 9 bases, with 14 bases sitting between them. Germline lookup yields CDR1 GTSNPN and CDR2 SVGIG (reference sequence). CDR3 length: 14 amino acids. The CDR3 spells CAWSVREMNKKLFF. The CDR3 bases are TGTGCCTGGAGTGTACGGGAGATGAATAAAAAACTGTTTTTT.

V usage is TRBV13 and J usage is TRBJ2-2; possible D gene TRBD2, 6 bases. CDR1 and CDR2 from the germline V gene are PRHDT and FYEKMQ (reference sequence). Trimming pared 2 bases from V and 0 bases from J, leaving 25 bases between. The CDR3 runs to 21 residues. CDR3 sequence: CASSLSSFPVEGLTNTGELFF. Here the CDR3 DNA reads TGTGCCAGCAGCTTATCCTCCTTCCCAGTGGAGGGCCTTACGAACACCGGGGAGCTGTTTTTT.

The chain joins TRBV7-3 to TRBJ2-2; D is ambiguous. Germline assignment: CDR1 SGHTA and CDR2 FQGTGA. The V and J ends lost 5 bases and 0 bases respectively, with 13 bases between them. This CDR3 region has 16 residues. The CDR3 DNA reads TGTGCCAGCAGCCCCTCTTGGGCCCCGAACACCGGGGAGCTGTTTTTT. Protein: CASSPSWAPNTGELFF.

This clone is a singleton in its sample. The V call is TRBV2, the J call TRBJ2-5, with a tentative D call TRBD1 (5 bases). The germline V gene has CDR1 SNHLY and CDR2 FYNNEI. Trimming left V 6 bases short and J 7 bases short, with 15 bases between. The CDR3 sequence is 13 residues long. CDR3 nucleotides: TGTGCCAGCAGCTTAGGGGCTAGTGGGACCCAGTACTTC. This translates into CASSLGASGTQYF.

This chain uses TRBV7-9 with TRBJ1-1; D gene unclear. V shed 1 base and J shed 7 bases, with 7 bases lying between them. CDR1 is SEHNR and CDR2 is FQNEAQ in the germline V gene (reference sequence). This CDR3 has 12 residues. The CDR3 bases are TGTGCCAGCAGCTTAGAGGCGATTGAAGCTTTCTTT. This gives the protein CASSLEAIEAFF.

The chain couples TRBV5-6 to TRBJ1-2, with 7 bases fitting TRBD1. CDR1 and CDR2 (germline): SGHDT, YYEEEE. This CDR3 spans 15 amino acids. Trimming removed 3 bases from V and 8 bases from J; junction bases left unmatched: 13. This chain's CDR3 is CASSYPGQWDPGYTF. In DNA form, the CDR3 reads TGTGCCAGCAGCTACCCGGGACAGTGGGACCCCGGCTACACCTTC.

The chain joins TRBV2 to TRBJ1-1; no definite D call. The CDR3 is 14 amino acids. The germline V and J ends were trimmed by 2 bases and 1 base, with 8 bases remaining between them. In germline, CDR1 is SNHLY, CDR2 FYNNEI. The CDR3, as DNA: TGTGCCAGCAGTGAAAGGAGAACGAACACTGAAGCTTTCTTT. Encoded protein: CASSERRTNTEAFF.

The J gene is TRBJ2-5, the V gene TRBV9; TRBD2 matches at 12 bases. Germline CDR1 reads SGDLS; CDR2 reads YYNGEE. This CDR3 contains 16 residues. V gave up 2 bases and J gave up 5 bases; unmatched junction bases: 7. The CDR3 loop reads CASSVSSGRAGETQYF. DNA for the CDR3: TGTGCCAGCAGCGTCTCTAGCGGGAGGGCCGGTGAGACCCAGTACTTC. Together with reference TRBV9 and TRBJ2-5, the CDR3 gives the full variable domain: DSGVTQTPKHLITATGQRVTLRCSPRSGDLSVYWYQQSLDQGLQFLIQYYNGEERAKGNILERFSAQQFPDLHSELNLSSLELGDSALYFCASSVSSGRAGETQYFGPGTRLLVL.

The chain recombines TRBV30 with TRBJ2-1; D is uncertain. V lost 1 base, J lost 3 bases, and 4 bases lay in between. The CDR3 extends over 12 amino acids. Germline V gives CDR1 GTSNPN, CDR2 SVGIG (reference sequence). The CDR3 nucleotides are TGTGCCTGGAGTGCCCGCTACAATGAGCAGTTCTTC. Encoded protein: CAWSARYNEQFF.